A selection of T cell receptor beta chains follows, all from one sample in a study of T cell responses to AZD1222 COVID-19 vaccine. The method was immunoSEQ multiplex PCR; TCRdb's version includes in-frame clones alone and lacks a portion of them. Among 96,000 or so clones listed, 90% were seen once. Material: peripheral blood, obtained on day 0 of AZD1222 vaccination. Source of these receptors: an adult in good health. The CDR3 runs from the conserved cysteine through the conserved F or W. The order of the fields is V gene, clone size, D gene, J gene, CDR3 DNA, CDR3 protein. The D gene is left open where the match is weak. Clone sizes are given selectively: once, few, many, or a class where the clone is expanded.

TRBV7-6	.	.	TRBJ2-1	TGTGCCAGCAGCTCGACTGTTAGCTCCTACAATGAGCAGTTCTTC	CASSSTVSSYNEQFF
TRBV4-3	.	.	TRBJ1-1	TGCGCCAGCAGCCAAGATCAGTGGGCTGAAGCTTTCTTT	CASSQDQWAEAFF
TRBV30	.	.	TRBJ1-6	TGTGCCTTGAGTCCCCGTAACGATAGGCCCCTCCACTTT	CALSPRNDRPLHF
TRBV20-1	.	TRBD1	TRBJ1-6	TGCAGTGCTAGTGGTAGGGGGCGCAGTAATTCACCCCTCCACTTT	CSASGRGRSNSPLHF
TRBV5-4	.	.	TRBJ2-2	TGTGCCAGCAGCTTGCGGGAGAAGGGAATGGCGACCGGGGAGCTGTTTTTT	CASSLREKGMATGELFF
TRBV7-9	.	.	TRBJ2-7	TGTGCCAGCAGCTTATCCTACGAGCAGTACTTC	CASSLSYEQYF
TRBV11-2	once	TRBD1	TRBJ1-2	TGTGCCAGTCGTACAGGGGCCGCCGATAATGGCTACACCTTC	CASRTGAADNGYTF
TRBV18	.	.	TRBJ2-1	TGTGCCAGCTCACCACCTTCCGGGACCTCCTACAATGAGCAGTTCTTC	CASSPPSGTSYNEQFF
TRBV19	.	TRBD1	TRBJ1-2	TGTGCCACCAAGTCGGCGGGACAGACCTATGGCTACACCTTC	CATKSAGQTYGYTF
TRBV7-9	.	.	TRBJ1-2	TGTGCCAGCAGCTTAGAGACCCCTTATGGCTACACCTTC	CASSLETPYGYTF
TRBV25-1	few	.	TRBJ2-1	TGTGCCAGCAGTGATGGGCAGGGGAACTACAATGAGCAGTTCTTC	CASSDGQGNYNEQFF
TRBV7-3	.	TRBD2	TRBJ2-7	TGTGCCAGCAGCCCGGGAGGGGACGAGCAGTACTTC	CASSPGGDEQYF
TRBV7-7	.	.	TRBJ1-4	TGTGCTAGCAGGAGACGGGGCGAAGGTGAAAAACTGTTTTTT	CASRRRGEGEKLFF
TRBV7-2	.	TRBD1	TRBJ1-2	TGTGCCAGCAGCTTCCCGTCGGGGCAGGGGGCGGGCTACACCTTC	CASSFPSGQGAGYTF
TRBV10-3	.	.	TRBJ2-1	TGTGCCATCAGTGTTTTAGGGAGTGAGCAGTTCTTC	CAISVLGSEQFF
TRBV7-8	.	TRBD1	TRBJ1-4	TGTGCCAGCAGCCAGACAGGGAGCGGTGAAAAACTGTTTTTT	CASSQTGSGEKLFF
TRBV19	.	.	TRBJ2-3	TGTGCCAGTAGTATAGTCGGCCCACTCCCTGCGCAGTATTTT	CASSIVGPLPAQYF
TRBV6-5	few	TRBD1	TRBJ1-6	TGTGCCAGCAGTTACTTCTCGGGACAGGGTCTCGTGGCCCTCCACTTT	CASSYFSGQGLVALHF
TRBV2	.	.	TRBJ2-2	TGTGCCAGCAGTGAAGCGCTTCAGAACACCGGGGAGCTGTTTTTT	CASSEALQNTGELFF
TRBV21-1	.	.	TRBJ2-7	TGTGCCAGCGTTTGGGGACTAGTGCAGCAGTACTTC	CASVWGLVQQYF
TRBV9	once	.	TRBJ1-1	TGTGCCAGCAGCACCGGACAGCCCGGCCCGTCCACTGAAGCTTTCTTT	CASSTGQPGPSTEAFF
TRBV5-1	.	TRBD2	TRBJ2-1	TGCGCCAGCCGATTTACTAGCGGGAGTAGGACTGAGCAGTTCTTC	CASRFTSGSRTEQFF